This T cell receptor beta chain was retrieved from a study of T cell clones after liver transplantation. At the level of the study: Without induction therapy, subjects received standard immunosuppression until 12-24 months post-transplant. Patients counted as tolerant after at least one year off all immunosuppression, enzymes not exceeding twice normal.

Method: immunoSEQ multiplex PCR; TCRdb's copy keeps in-frame clones and lacks some. The sample gives tens of thousands of clones, 60% to 80% of which show up once; roughly a tenth is in the top ten. The sample was CD4+ T cells from blood, taken at the 22-month timepoint. The receptor comes from a human patient who received a liver transplant. Some T cells may be supplied by the graft donor.

Written as DNA, the CDR3 is TGTGCCAGCAGCCAAGGGGGCACCTCGTTATTAGCCAAAAACATTCAGTACTTC. Amino acids: CASSQGGTSLLAKNIQYF. V gene TRBV14 combines with J gene TRBJ2-4, with D tentatively TRBD1 (5 bases). Trimming took 1 base from V and 0 from J, leaving 16 bases between them. Germline lookup yields CDR1 SGHDN and CDR2 FVKESK. The CDR3 is made up of 18 amino acids.